The 17 T cell receptor beta chains given below trace back to one sample, sequenced in a study of blood T cell repertoires in COVID-19. Here immunoSEQ multiplex PCR was the method, and the copy in TCRdb shows in-frame clones only, minus some. Of roughly 230,000 clones in the sample, about four fifths are singletons; the top ten hold 4.4%. The sequenced sample was peripheral blood. The receptors originated from a man between 45 and 60 years old with active or convalescent COVID-19.

V gene TRBV10-3 combines with J gene TRBJ1-6; unclear D gene. V lost 2 bases and J 10 bases, leaving 9 bases between the germline ends. This CDR3 is 13 amino acids long. Germline CDR1 ENHRY, CDR2 SYGVKD. The CDR3 DNA reads TGTGCCATCAGTGAGGGTTCAGAATCACCCCTCCACTTT. Translated: CAISEGSESPLHF.

The chain is built from TRBV4-2 and TRBJ2-1; perhaps TRBD2 as D (7 bases). Per germline, CDR1 LGHNA and CDR2 YNFKEQ. The length of the CDR3 is 13 residues. Trimming shortened V by 0 bases and J by 10 bases, and 10 bases separated the two germline ends. Here the CDR3 DNA reads TGTGCCAGCAGCCAAGATACGGGGGGCGAGCAGTTCTTC. This encodes CASSQDTGGEQFF.

This clone was detected once. The genes are TRBV21-1 and TRBJ1-4. TRBV21-1 is labeled a pseudogene. This CDR3 has 15 residues. The CDR3 reads CASRGGLETNEKLFF. The CDR3 bases are TGTGCCAGCAGGGGGGGGTTAGAGACTAATGAAAAACTGTTTTTT.

The chain carries TRBV25-1 and TRBJ2-7; D is perhaps TRBD2 (6 bases). Germline V gene sequence: CDR1 MGHDK, CDR2 SYGVNS. CDR3 length equals 12 residues. V gave up 4 bases and J gave up 3 bases, with 7 bases separating them. CDR3 sequence reads: CASSGGVYEQYF. The CDR3 DNA is TGTGCCAGCAGTGGGGGGGTCTACGAGCAGTACTTC.

This sequence joins TRBV24-1 and TRBJ1-5; D not certain. The CDR3 sequence is 12 residues long. The germline gives CDR1 KGHDR, CDR2 SFDVKD. V was cut by 3 bases and J by 6 bases, with 5 bases left in between. The CDR3 loop reads CATSDPGQPQHF. CDR3 DNA: TGTGCCACCAGTGATCCGGGTCAGCCCCAGCATTTT.

This clone was found once. The chain employs TRBV2 and TRBJ2-5; 7 bases are shared with TRBD1. The CDR3 totals 14 residues. J gave up 2 bases and V 6 bases, and 6 bases lay outside the gene matches. Germline V gene lookup returns CDR1 SNHLY and CDR2 FYNNEI. The CDR3 nucleotides are TGTGCCAGCAGGGGGACAGCCATACAAGAGACCCAGTACTTC. It encodes CASRGTAIQETQYF.

The chain is built from TRBV5-1 and TRBJ1-2, with no clear D. This CDR3 comprises 14 residues. CDR1 SGHRS and CDR2 YFSETQ come from the germline V gene. The germline V and J ends were trimmed by 3 bases and 7 bases, with 16 bases remaining between them. CDR3 nucleotides: TGCGCCAGCAGCTCAGTTATGGGCCGTGGTGGCTACACCTTC. Amino acids: CASSSVMGRGGYTF.

The chain links TRBV15 to TRBJ2-1; the match to TRBD1 covers 8 bases. There are 16 residues in the CDR3. Germline lookup yields CDR1 LNHNV and CDR2 YYDKDF (reference sequence). V dropped 2 bases and J dropped 6; count of bases not matched to a gene: 9. DNA for the CDR3: TGTGCCACCAGCAGATCTACCGGGACAGGCCTCAATGAGCAGTTCTTC. It yields the protein CATSRSTGTGLNEQFF.

The rearrangement uses TRBV4-2 and TRBJ2-5; a weak D match, TRBD2 (6 bases). CDR3 length equals 13 residues. The germline V gene has CDR1 LGHNA and CDR2 YNFKEQ. Trimming removed 4 bases at V and 1 base at J, with 7 bases between. The CDR3, as DNA: TGTGCCAGCAGCCGGGACTTCCAAGAGACCCAGTACTTC. Translated, it gives CASSRDFQETQYF.

This clone was counted a few times. The V and J genes are TRBV14 and TRBJ1-6, with D uncertain. Trimming cost V 4 bases and J 0 bases, with 10 bases left between them. The CDR3 is 16 residues long. Looked up from germline, CDR1 is SGHDN and CDR2 is FVKESK. The CDR3 is CASSPRGGSYNSPLHF. In DNA form, the CDR3 reads TGTGCCAGCAGCCCCCGTGGAGGCTCCTATAATTCACCCCTCCACTTT.

The chain links TRBV5-4 to TRBJ2-1; TRBD2 aligns across 10 bases. Germline V lookup: CDR1 SGHNT, CDR2 YYREEE (reference sequence). Trimming removed 4 bases from V and 6 bases from J; junction bases left unmatched: 13. The CDR3 contains 17 residues. The CDR3 DNA is TGTGCCAGCAGCGCAGGGACTAGCGAATGGGGGGGCAATGAGCAGTTCTTC. This sequence encodes CASSAGTSEWGGNEQFF.

The gene calls are TRBV19 and TRBJ1-4; no clear D gene. This CDR3 region has 15 residues. Per the germline V gene, CDR1 is LNHDA and CDR2 is SQIVND (reference sequence). The germline V and J ends were trimmed by 4 bases and 3 bases, with 12 bases remaining between them. The CDR3 sequence: CASSTKNLANEKLFF. The CDR3 DNA sequence: TGTGCCAGTAGTACCAAGAACTTGGCTAATGAAAAACTGTTTTTT.

The chain uses TRBV5-1 and TRBJ2-5; 7 bases are a match to TRBD1. Germline V gene lookup returns CDR1 SGHRS and CDR2 YFSETQ. The junction had 5 bases not matched to a gene; V was cut back by 4 bases and J by 2 bases. The CDR3 extends over 14 amino acids. The CDR3 DNA reads as TGCGCCAGCAGCGAAAGACAGGGACAAGAGACCCAGTACTTC. It encodes CASSERQGQETQYF.

This rearrangement joins TRBV19 to TRBJ1-3; 7 positions match TRBD1. The CDR3 covers 15 residues. Trimming cost V 9 bases and J 3 bases; bases outside gene matches: 11. The germline V gene encodes CDR1 LNHDA and CDR2 SQIVND (reference sequence). CDR3 loop: CASEKDRRVGNTIYF. For the CDR3, the DNA is TGTGCCAGCGAAAAGGACAGGAGAGTTGGAAACACCATATATTTT.

The chain is built from TRBV7-9 and TRBJ2-5; no clear D. The CDR3 contains 16 residues. With 4 bases removed from V and 3 bases from J, the gap between germline ends came to 18 bases. Germline lookup yields CDR1 SEHNR and CDR2 FQNEAQ (reference sequence). The CDR3 spells CASSSWAISPEETQYF. The CDR3 DNA follows: TGTGCCAGCAGCTCGTGGGCCATATCCCCCGAAGAGACCCAGTACTTC. Using reference TRBV7-9 and TRBJ2-5 for the parts outside the CDR3, the full variable domain is DTGVSQNPRHKITKRGQNVTFRCDPISEHNRLYWYRQTLGQGPEFLTYFQNEAQLEKSRLLSDRFSAERPKGSFSTLEIQRTEQGDSAMYLCASSSWAISPEETQYFGPGTRLLVL.

The chain employs TRBV30 and TRBJ2-1; possible D gene TRBD1, 5 bases. This CDR3 contains 15 residues. Germline values: CDR1 GTSNPN, CDR2 SVGIG (reference sequence). Between the trimmed V and J ends, which lost 0 bases and 0 bases, there was a span of 9 bases. The CDR3 is CAWSVRRGSYNEQFF. CDR3 DNA: TGTGCCTGGAGTGTACGAAGGGGCTCCTACAATGAGCAGTTCTTC.

This chain links TRBV6-5 with TRBJ2-1; TRBD1 might be the D (5 bases). This CDR3 comprises 14 residues. V was cut by 7 bases and J by 3 bases, with 13 bases left in between. Germline CDR1 and CDR2: MNHEY and SVGAGI. The CDR3: CASTGSFIYNEQFF. In nucleotides, the CDR3 is TGTGCCAGCACAGGGTCCTTTATCTACAATGAGCAGTTCTTC.